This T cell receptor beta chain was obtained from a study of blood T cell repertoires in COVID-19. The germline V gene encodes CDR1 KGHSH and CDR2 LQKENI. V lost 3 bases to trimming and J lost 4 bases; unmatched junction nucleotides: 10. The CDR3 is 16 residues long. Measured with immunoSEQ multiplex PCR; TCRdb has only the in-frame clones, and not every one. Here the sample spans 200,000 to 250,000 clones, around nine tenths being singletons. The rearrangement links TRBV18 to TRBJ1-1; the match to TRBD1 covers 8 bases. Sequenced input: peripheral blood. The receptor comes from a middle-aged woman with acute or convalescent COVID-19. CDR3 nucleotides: TGTGCCAGCTCACCTCGGAACACAGGGGGAGGCACTGAAGCTTTCTTT. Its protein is CASSPRNTGGGTEAFF.